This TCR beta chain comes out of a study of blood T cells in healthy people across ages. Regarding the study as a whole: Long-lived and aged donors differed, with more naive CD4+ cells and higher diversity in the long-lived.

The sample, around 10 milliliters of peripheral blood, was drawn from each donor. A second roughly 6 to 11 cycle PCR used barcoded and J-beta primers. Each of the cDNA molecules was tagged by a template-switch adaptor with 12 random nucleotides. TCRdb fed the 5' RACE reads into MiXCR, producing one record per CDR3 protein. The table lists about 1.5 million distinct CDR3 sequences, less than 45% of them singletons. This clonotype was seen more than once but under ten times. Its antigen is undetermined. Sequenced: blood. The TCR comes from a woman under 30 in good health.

The chain's CDR3 is CASSLPRTGNYGYTF. The CDR3 DNA reads TGTGCCAGCAGCTTACCCCGGACAGGGAACTATGGCTACACCTTC. The rearrangement links TRBV7-2 to TRBJ1-2, with 8 bases lining up with TRBD1. Trimming at V came to 2 bases and at J to 2 bases, leaving 4 bases not matched to a gene. Looked up from germline, CDR1 is SGHTA and CDR2 is FQGNSA. The CDR3 is made up of 15 amino acids.